Listed below are T cell receptor beta chains from one sample, sequenced in a study of breast tumors, draining lymph nodes, adjacent tissues. TCRdb fed the multiplex PCR reads into MiXCR, producing one record per CDR3 protein. The sample holds 250,000 or so distinct CDR3 sequences, around 30% seen once. Sequenced material: axillary lymph node tissue. The receptors derive from a female donor with breast cancer. Some clones in this sample may be carry-over from other donors' samples. Each CDR3 is given without its conserved first and last residue. Fields, in order: CDR3 protein, J gene, V gene, clone size. Clone sizes are given selectively: once, few, many, or a class where the clone is expanded.

CDR3aa: ASRDSGADTQY
j_gene: TRBJ2-3
v_gene: TRBV7-9
abundance: many

CDR3aa: NAAYGGQY
j_gene: TRBJ2-5
v_gene: TRBV20-1
abundance: -

CDR3aa: ASSPSPGQGMGYGYT
j_gene: TRBJ1-2
v_gene: TRBV4-3
abundance: many

CDR3aa: ASSNRVGYGYT
j_gene: TRBJ1-2
v_gene: TRBV5-8
abundance: many

CDR3aa: SASDGKEYQETQY
j_gene: TRBJ2-5
v_gene: TRBV20-1
abundance: many

CDR3aa: ASSQEGGVWREKLF
j_gene: TRBJ1-4
v_gene: TRBV4-2
abundance: many

CDR3aa: ASGLRDSYEQY
j_gene: TRBJ2-7
v_gene: TRBV11-2
abundance: -

CDR3aa: ASSLDSSADTQY
j_gene: TRBJ2-3
v_gene: TRBV5-1
abundance: many

CDR3aa: ASSLGVGGQTQY
j_gene: TRBJ2-5
v_gene: TRBV6-5
abundance: many

CDR3aa: ASTHGDYNEEF
j_gene: TRBJ2-1
v_gene: TRBV2
abundance: -

CDR3aa: ASSERTILTGKETQY
j_gene: TRBJ2-5
v_gene: TRBV14
abundance: many

CDR3aa: ASRGSSYNEQF
j_gene: TRBJ2-1
v_gene: TRBV19
abundance: many

CDR3aa: ASKATPNTGELF
j_gene: TRBJ2-2
v_gene: TRBV7-8
abundance: many

CDR3aa: ASSQKEAGGQPQH
j_gene: TRBJ1-5
v_gene: TRBV4-1
abundance: many

CDR3aa: AIPILGGPYNSPLH
j_gene: TRBJ1-6
v_gene: TRBV10-3
abundance: -

CDR3aa: ASSPSGLAGLEQY
j_gene: TRBJ2-7
v_gene: TRBV4-1
abundance: many

CDR3aa: AGSRTGGYGYT
j_gene: TRBJ1-2
v_gene: TRBV30
abundance: few

CDR3aa: ASSLAGSTEAF
j_gene: TRBJ1-1
v_gene: TRBV5-1
abundance: once

CDR3aa: ASSHPGLAGSYEQY
j_gene: TRBJ2-7
v_gene: TRBV6-5
abundance: few

CDR3aa: ASSLAGVGEQY
j_gene: TRBJ2-7
v_gene: TRBV7-2
abundance: many

CDR3aa: ASSEFSGRGTDTQY
j_gene: TRBJ2-3
v_gene: TRBV25-1
abundance: many

CDR3aa: AISPAGEETQY
j_gene: TRBJ2-5
v_gene: TRBV10-3
abundance: many

CDR3aa: AISETGLGRGKTQY
j_gene: TRBJ2-5
v_gene: TRBV10-3
abundance: many

CDR3aa: ASNTAGAAETQY
j_gene: TRBJ2-5
v_gene: TRBV9
abundance: -

CDR3aa: SATRGSYNEQF
j_gene: TRBJ2-1
v_gene: TRBV20-1
abundance: many

CDR3aa: SASEAGDHNEQF
j_gene: TRBJ2-1
v_gene: TRBV20-1
abundance: many

CDR3aa: AISVSRTNTRELF
j_gene: TRBJ2-2
v_gene: TRBV10-3
abundance: -

CDR3aa: ASSEWESLEAF
j_gene: TRBJ1-1
v_gene: TRBV10-2
abundance: -

CDR3aa: ASSFSGSSGNTIY
j_gene: TRBJ1-3
v_gene: TRBV7-2
abundance: -

CDR3aa: ASSLFWETQY
j_gene: TRBJ2-5
v_gene: TRBV11-2
abundance: -

CDR3aa: ATSNQETQY
j_gene: TRBJ2-5
v_gene: TRBV15
abundance: many

CDR3aa: ASSDPSRRTDTQY
j_gene: TRBJ2-3
v_gene: TRBV6-1
abundance: many